This passage covers 25 T cell receptor beta chains from one sample sequenced in a study of blood T cell repertoires in COVID-19. The repertoire was sequenced with immunoSEQ multiplex PCR; TCRdb's copy has only in-frame clones and lacks some. This table has over 200,000 clones, approximately 79% appearing once. The source material was peripheral blood. Receptors originate from a human donor in a cohort sampled during active COVID-19.

This clone has a handful of counts. This chain uses TRBV6-6 with TRBJ2-7; 11 bases are a match to TRBD1. The CDR3 runs 13 residues. Germline CDR1 and CDR2: MNHNY and SVGAGI (reference sequence). With V trimmed by 4 bases and J by 5 bases, 1 base remained unmatched. CDR3 DNA sequence: TGTGCCAGCAGTTCGGGACAGGGGGACGAGCAGTACTTC. Encoded protein: CASSSGQGDEQYF.

The V gene is TRBV5-1, the J gene TRBJ2-1; 12 positions match TRBD2. Unmatched junction bases numbered 0, after V lost 0 bases and J lost 2 bases. The CDR3 length is 16 residues. Per the germline V gene, CDR1 is SGHRS and CDR2 is YFSETQ. The CDR3 protein is CASSLASGRAYNEQFF. In nucleotides, the CDR3 is TGCGCCAGCAGCTTGGCTAGCGGGAGGGCCTACAATGAGCAGTTCTTC.

Only one count was recorded for this clone. This rearrangement joins TRBV7-2 to TRBJ2-2; D perhaps matches TRBD1 (7 bases). Between the trimmed V and J ends, which lost 5 bases and 7 bases, there was a span of 17 bases. CDR3 length: 15 amino acids. Germline V gene lookup returns CDR1 SGHTA and CDR2 FQGNSA. The CDR3 protein is CASSRRRGVDGELFF. The DNA for the CDR3 is TGTGCCAGCAGCCGGCGCAGGGGGGTGGACGGGGAGCTGTTTTTT.

In its sample, this clone was seen many times. The chain couples TRBV16 to TRBJ2-7; D possibly corresponds to TRBD2 (7 bases). Germline assignment: CDR1 KGHSY and CDR2 FQNENV. V gave up 2 bases and J gave up 6 bases, with 17 bases separating them. The CDR3 covers 15 residues. The CDR3 here is CASSQAGASPGEQYF. The CDR3 DNA reads TGTGCCAGCAGCCAAGCGGGGGCCTCCCCTGGCGAGCAGTACTTC.

The V gene is TRBV2, the J gene TRBJ2-1; no reliable D call. V lost 5 bases and J 0 bases, leaving 14 bases between the germline ends. This CDR3 region has 16 residues. CDR1 and CDR2 from the germline V gene are SNHLY and FYNNEI. Written as DNA, the CDR3 is TGTGCCAGCAGTCTAAAGCGCCATAGCTCCTACAATGAGCAGTTCTTC. It encodes CASSLKRHSSYNEQFF.

This rearrangement joins TRBV11-2 to TRBJ2-3; TRBD2 agrees at 7 bases. The CDR3 runs to 13 residues. Germline V lookup: CDR1 SGHAT, CDR2 FQNNGV. Germline trimming cut 0 bases from V and 11 bases from J; bases unmatched to any gene: 5. In nucleotides, the CDR3 is TGTGCCAGCAGCTTAGACTCGGGGGGTAAGCAGTATTTT. Protein product: CASSLDSGGKQYF.

The chain recombines TRBV6-5 with TRBJ2-7; weak D call: TRBD1 (6 bases). V lost 6 bases, J lost 6 bases, and 18 bases lay in between. The CDR3 runs 14 residues. Germline CDR1 MNHEY, CDR2 SVGAGI. The CDR3 spells CASRRDRMISEQYF. CDR3 bases: TGTGCCAGCAGGCGCGACAGGATGATCTCCGAGCAGTACTTC.

The chain uses TRBV6-1 and TRBJ2-1; weak D call: TRBD2 (5 bases). This CDR3 spans 11 amino acids. In germline, CDR1 is MNHNS, CDR2 SASEGT. V gave up 3 bases and J gave up 11 bases, with 8 bases separating them. The CDR3 region has the DNA TGTGCCAGCAGTGATCGGAGGCAGCAGTTCTTC. Its protein is CASSDRRQQFF.

The chain couples TRBV5-1 to TRBJ1-6; maybe TRBD1 (6 bases). Per the germline V gene, CDR1 is SGHRS and CDR2 is YFSETQ. V gave up 3 bases and J gave up 10 bases, with 11 bases separating them. The CDR3 contains 13 residues. The CDR3 region has the DNA TGCGCCAGCAGCTACGACAGGACCTCACCCCTCCACTTT. This gives the protein CASSYDRTSPLHF.

CDR3 nucleotide sequence: TGTGCCAGCAGTCATCCGGGACAGATCTACGAGCAGTACTTC. Translation: CASSHPGQIYEQYF. J is TRBJ2-7 and V is TRBV6-2 or TRBV6-3, with 7 positions matching TRBD1. In germline, CDR1 is MNHEY, CDR2 SVGEGT. There are 14 residues in the CDR3. V was pared by 5 bases and J by 3 bases, with 7 bases of the junction left unmatched.

The chain couples TRBV27 to TRBJ2-5; 9 nucleotides agree with TRBD2. The CDR3 contains 15 residues. With 5 bases clipped from V and 2 bases from J, the junction kept 6 bases outside the gene matches. CDR1 and CDR2 (germline): MNHEY, SMNVEV (reference sequence). The CDR3 bases are TGTGCCAGCAGTCCGAGGCTAGCGGGACAAGAGACCCAGTACTTC. Amino acid sequence: CASSPRLAGQETQYF.

The V gene is TRBV7-9, the J gene TRBJ1-3; D uncertain. Germline V gene data show CDR1 as SEHNR and CDR2 as FQNEAQ (reference sequence). The CDR3 length is 14 residues. V lost 1 base and J 0 bases, leaving 4 bases between the germline ends. The CDR3 nucleotides read TGTGCCAGCAGCTTAGACAGCTCTGGAAACACCATATATTTT. The encoded protein is CASSLDSSGNTIYF.

J is TRBJ2-3 and V is TRBV19; tentative D call: TRBD1 (5 bases). V gave up 1 base and J gave up 2 bases, with 7 bases separating them. This CDR3 is 14 amino acids long. Germline lookup yields CDR1 LNHDA and CDR2 SQIVND (reference sequence). The CDR3 sequence is CASSIGQSTDTQYF. The CDR3 DNA reads as TGTGCCAGTAGTATAGGACAGTCCACAGATACGCAGTATTTT.

This clone was picked up one time. The rearrangement uses TRBV28 and TRBJ1-1; 9 bases agree with TRBD1. The CDR3 loop spans 14 amino acids. V lost 5 bases and J lost 6; bases outside the gene matches: 7. Germline V lookup: CDR1 MDHEN, CDR2 SYDVKM. CDR3 residues: CASSLTGGEAEAFF. CDR3 in DNA: TGTGCCAGCAGTCTAACAGGGGGCGAGGCTGAAGCTTTCTTT.

J is TRBJ2-7 and V is TRBV13; TRBD1 aligns across 8 bases. The J segment lost 0 bases and the V segment lost 5 bases, leaving 9 bases of the junction unmatched. The germline CDR1 and CDR2 sequences are PRHDT and FYEKMQ (reference sequence). There are 16 residues in the CDR3. The CDR3 loop is CASSPLGQGISYEQYF. The CDR3 DNA is TGTGCCAGCAGCCCCTTAGGACAGGGCATCTCCTACGAGCAGTACTTC.

The genes are TRBV25-1 and TRBJ2-7; TRBD2 matches at 7 bases. Trimming took 4 bases from V and 6 from J; bases not matched to a gene: 15. Germline values: CDR1 MGHDK, CDR2 SYGVNS. This CDR3 is 16 amino acids long. In nucleotides, the CDR3 is TGTGCCAGCAGTGCGACTAGCCCGGGAAGGGAGGGCGAGCAGTACTTC. Its protein product is CASSATSPGREGEQYF.

Concerning this clone itself: Within the sample, other DNA sequences also encode this same CDR3. V is TRBV7-2 and J is TRBJ2-7; the match to TRBD2 covers 13 bases. Germline lookup yields CDR1 SGHTA and CDR2 FQGNSA. V lost 2 bases and J lost 4; bases outside the gene matches: 2. The CDR3 is 15 amino acids. DNA of the CDR3: TGTGCCAGCAGCTTAAGACTAGCGGGAGGTTACGAGCAGTACTTC. Protein: CASSLRLAGGYEQYF.

The sample holds one count of this clone. J is TRBJ1-1 and V is TRBV6-6, with 7 bases matching TRBD1. From germline, CDR1 is MNHNY and CDR2 SVGAGI (reference sequence). The ends lost 7 bases at V and 4 bases at J; junction bases unmatched: 12. This CDR3 has 15 residues. CDR3 sequence: CASNNRKQGPTEAFF. The CDR3 DNA reads TGTGCCAGCAACAATCGAAAACAGGGGCCCACTGAAGCTTTCTTT.

The V call is TRBV5-1, the J call TRBJ1-1, with 9 bases that match TRBD1. Germline lookup yields CDR1 SGHRS and CDR2 YFSETQ. The trim removed 0 bases at V and 4 bases at J, leaving 1 base unmatched. This CDR3 comprises 14 residues. The CDR3 nucleotides read TGCGCCAGCAGCTTGGGGACAGGGGTCACTGAAGCTTTCTTT. Translated: CASSLGTGVTEAFF.

V is TRBV30 and J is TRBJ1-2, with TRBD1 identical over 7 bases. With V trimmed by 3 bases and J by 5 bases, 9 bases remained unmatched. Germline loops: CDR1 GTSNPN, CDR2 SVGIG (reference sequence). The CDR3 loop spans 14 amino acids. The CDR3: CAWRVRGRGYGYTF. CDR3 sequence (DNA): TGTGCCTGGAGAGTGAGGGGGCGAGGGTATGGCTACACCTTC.

J is TRBJ1-4 and V is TRBV4-2, with D possibly TRBD1 on 5 matching bases. The V gene lost 0 bases and the J gene lost 13 bases, with 21 bases spanning the gap. This CDR3 has 16 residues. The germline gives CDR1 LGHNA, CDR2 YNFKEQ. CDR3 bases: TGTGCCAGCAGCCAAGATAATAGACAGTCGGGTGTTAGACTGTTTTTT. It is translated as CASSQDNRQSGVRLFF.

The CDR3 region has the DNA TGTGCCAGCAGCTTAGGGCAGCGGGGGACCTACGAGCAGTACTTC. This encodes CASSLGQRGTYEQYF. The rearrangement links TRBV11-2 to TRBJ2-7; 8 bases fit TRBD2. V trimming: 1 base; J trimming: 2 bases; junction bases outside the gene matches: 4. CDR1 SGHAT and CDR2 FQNNGV come from the germline V gene. The CDR3 totals 15 residues. The full variable domain, completed using reference TRBV11-2 and TRBJ2-7, is EAGVAQSPRYKIIEKRQSVAFWCNPISGHATLYWYQQILGQGPKLLIQFQNNGVVDDSQLPKDRFSAERLKGVDSTLKIQPAKLEDSAVYLCASSLGQRGTYEQYFGPGTRLTVT.

The J gene is TRBJ2-6, the V gene TRBV24-1; D uncertain. The germline CDR1 and CDR2 sequences are KGHDR and SFDVKD. V gave up 5 bases and J gave up 0 bases, with 4 bases separating them. The CDR3 is made up of 14 amino acids. This chain's CDR3 is CATSAGSGANVLTF. CDR3 bases: TGTGCCACCAGTGCGGGCTCTGGGGCCAACGTCCTGACTTTC.

CDR3 DNA sequence: TGTGCCAGCACCCTTACCGGGACAATGAACACTGAAGCTTTCTTT. Its translation: CASTLTGTMNTEAFF. This sequence joins TRBV5-6 and TRBJ1-1; D possibly corresponds to TRBD1 (6 bases). The germline V and J ends were trimmed by 6 bases and 0 bases, with 15 bases remaining between them. This CDR3 comprises 15 residues. Germline V CDR1 and CDR2: SGHDT, YYEEEE.

In regard to this clone: The sample contains more than one DNA sequence encoding this CDR3. This chain joins TRBV19 and TRBJ1-1; D is uncertain. The V end was cut by 3 bases, the J end by 1 base, with 6 bases between. Germline V gene data show CDR1 as LNHDA and CDR2 as SQIVND (reference sequence). The CDR3 contains 13 residues. As DNA, the CDR3 is TGTGCCAGTAGTATTCGGGGGAACACTGAAGCTTTCTTT. This gives the protein CASSIRGNTEAFF. Combining the CDR3 with reference TRBV19 and TRBJ1-1 gives the whole variable domain DGGITQSPKYLFRKEGQNVTLSCEQNLNHDAMYWYRQDPGQGLRLIYYSQIVNDFQKGDIAEGYSVSREKKESFPLTVTSAQKNPTAFYLCASSIRGNTEAFFGQGTRLTVV.